This T cell receptor (beta chain) was captured in a study of shared clonotypes between healthy human individuals. Study-level information: Per donor, three plates held CD4 naive cells, three held CD4 memory, two held CD8 naive and one held CD8 memory.

The genomic DNA of each subset was split evenly across several immunoSEQ plates. In the source study's methods: ImmunoSEQ supplied junction-only sequences lacking quality scores, so filtering was different. Clones were read by immunoSEQ multiplex PCR, and TCRdb kept only the in-frame ones, dropping some. V, J and clone size derive from that table, while D and trimming were established from the DNA sequence. Here the sample spans 2,500,000 or so clones, 85% to 95% being singletons. With V trimmed by 11 bases and J by 5 bases, 6 bases remained unmatched. The CDR3 covers 13 residues. In germline, CDR1 is MGHDK, CDR2 SYGVNS.

The chain joins TRBV25-1 to TRBJ1-6; 7 bases align to TRBD1. Sequencing used naive CD4+ T cells sorted from blood. Sample subset: CD45RA+ positively selected. The TCR originated in a man between 18 and 29 years old in good health. DNA of the CDR3: TGTGCCTCCGGGGACAGAAATAATTCACCCCTCCACTTT. Protein sequence: CASGDRNNSPLHF.